The T cell receptor beta chain under discussion was sequenced for a study of blood T cell repertoires in COVID-19. Original handling: Amplification from reference gene primers served as the basis for estimated nucleated cell counts. This table comes from immunoSEQ multiplex PCR, and its TCRdb copy is limited to in-frame clones, with some not included. The DNA was the basis for D and trimming; V, J and clone size are from that table. This sample has 40,000 to 60,000 clones, with less than 90% found just once. This CDR3 is built from 12 residues. With 2 bases clipped from V and 14 bases from J, the junction kept 3 bases outside the gene matches. CDR1 and CDR2 from the germline V gene are LGHDT and YNNKEL (reference sequence).

This clonotype was obtained from a man between 50 and 59 years old with acute or convalescent COVID-19. The rearrangement uses TRBV3-1 (or the pseudogene TRBV3-2) and TRBJ2-1, with 10 bases fitting TRBD1. Sequencing input: peripheral blood. The CDR3 DNA follows: TGTGCCAGCAGCCAAACTGGGACAGGGGAGTTCTTC. Amino acids: CASSQTGTGEFF.